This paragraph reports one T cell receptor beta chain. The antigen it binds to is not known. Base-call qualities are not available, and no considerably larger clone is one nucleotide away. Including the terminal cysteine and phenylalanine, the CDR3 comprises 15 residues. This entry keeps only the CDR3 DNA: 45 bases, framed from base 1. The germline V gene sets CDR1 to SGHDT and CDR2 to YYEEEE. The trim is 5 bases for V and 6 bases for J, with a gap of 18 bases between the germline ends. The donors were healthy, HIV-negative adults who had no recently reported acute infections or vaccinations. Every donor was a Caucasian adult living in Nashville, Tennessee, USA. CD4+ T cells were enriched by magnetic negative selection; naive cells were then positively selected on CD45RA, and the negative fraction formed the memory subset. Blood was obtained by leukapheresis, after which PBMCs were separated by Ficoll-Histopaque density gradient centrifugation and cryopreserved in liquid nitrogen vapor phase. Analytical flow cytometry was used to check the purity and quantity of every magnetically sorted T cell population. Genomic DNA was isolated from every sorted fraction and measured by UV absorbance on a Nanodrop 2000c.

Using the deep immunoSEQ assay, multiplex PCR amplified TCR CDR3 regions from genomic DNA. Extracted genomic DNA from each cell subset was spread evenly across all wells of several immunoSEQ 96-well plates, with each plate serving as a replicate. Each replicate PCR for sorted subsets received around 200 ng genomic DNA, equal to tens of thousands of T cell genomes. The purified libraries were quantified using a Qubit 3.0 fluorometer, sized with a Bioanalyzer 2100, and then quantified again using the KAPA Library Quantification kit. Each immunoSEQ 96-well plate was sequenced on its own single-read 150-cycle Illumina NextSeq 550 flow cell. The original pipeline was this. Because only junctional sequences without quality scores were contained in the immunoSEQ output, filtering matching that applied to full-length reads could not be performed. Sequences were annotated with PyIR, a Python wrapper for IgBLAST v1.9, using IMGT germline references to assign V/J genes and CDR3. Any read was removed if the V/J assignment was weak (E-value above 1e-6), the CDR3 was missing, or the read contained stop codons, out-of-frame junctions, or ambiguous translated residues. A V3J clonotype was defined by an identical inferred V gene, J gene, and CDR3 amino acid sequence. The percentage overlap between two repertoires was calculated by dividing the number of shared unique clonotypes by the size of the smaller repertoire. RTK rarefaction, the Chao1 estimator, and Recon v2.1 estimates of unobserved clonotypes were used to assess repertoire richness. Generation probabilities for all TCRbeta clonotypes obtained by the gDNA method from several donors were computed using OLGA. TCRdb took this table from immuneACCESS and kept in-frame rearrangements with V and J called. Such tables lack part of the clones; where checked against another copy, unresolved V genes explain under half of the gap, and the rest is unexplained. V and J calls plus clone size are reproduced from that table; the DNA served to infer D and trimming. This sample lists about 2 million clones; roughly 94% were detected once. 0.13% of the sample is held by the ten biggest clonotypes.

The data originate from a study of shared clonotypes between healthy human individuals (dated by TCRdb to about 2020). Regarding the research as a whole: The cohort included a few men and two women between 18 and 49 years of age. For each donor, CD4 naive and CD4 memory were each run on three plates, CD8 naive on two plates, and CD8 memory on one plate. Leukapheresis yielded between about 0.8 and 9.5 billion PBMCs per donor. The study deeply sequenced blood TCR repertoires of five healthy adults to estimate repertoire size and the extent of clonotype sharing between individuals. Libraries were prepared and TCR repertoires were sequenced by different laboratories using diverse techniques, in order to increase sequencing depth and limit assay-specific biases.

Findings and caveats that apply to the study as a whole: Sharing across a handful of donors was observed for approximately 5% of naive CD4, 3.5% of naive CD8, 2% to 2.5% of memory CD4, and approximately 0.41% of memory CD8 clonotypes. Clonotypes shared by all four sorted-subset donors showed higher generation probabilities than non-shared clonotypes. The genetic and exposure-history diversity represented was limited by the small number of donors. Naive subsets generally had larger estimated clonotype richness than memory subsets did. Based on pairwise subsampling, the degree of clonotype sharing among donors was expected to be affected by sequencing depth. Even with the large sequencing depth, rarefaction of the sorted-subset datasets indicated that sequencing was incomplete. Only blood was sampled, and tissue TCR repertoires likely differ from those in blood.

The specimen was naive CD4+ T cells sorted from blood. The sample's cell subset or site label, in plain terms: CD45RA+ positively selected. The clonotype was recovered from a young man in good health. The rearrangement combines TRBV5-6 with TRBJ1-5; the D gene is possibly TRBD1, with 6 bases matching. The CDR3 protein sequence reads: CASSRSGAALQPQHF. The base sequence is TGTGCCAGCAGTCGTTCAGGGGCCGCACTTCAGCCCCAGCATTTT.